This is a list of T cell receptor beta chains from one sample in a study of T-cell reconstitution after alpha-beta-depleted transplantation in children. TCRdb called the PCR reads again in MiXCR, with one record for every CDR3 protein. Among more than 200,000 distinct CDR3 sequences listed, roughly a quarter were seen once. The sample consisted of PBMCs, mostly from graft donor cells, taken 360 days after TCRalphabeta/CD19-depleted stem cell transplant. The receptors stem from a female patient aged 2-15 years who had a stem cell transplant for congenital amegakaryocytic thrombocytopenia, so the T cells may come from the graft donor. CDR3s include the opening cysteine and the closing phenylalanine or tryptophan. A D gene is named only where the DNA matches it firmly. For some rows the clone size is stated as once, few or many, or as a class when expanded; others skip it.

abundance: few
v_gene: TRBV20-1
len: 14
j_gene: TRBJ2-7
d_gene: TRBD1
CDR3nt: TGCAGTGCCACCTTCCCGGACAGGTGGATCGAGCAGTACTTC
CDR3aa: CSATFPDRWIEQYF

abundance: .
v_gene: TRBV12-3/TRBV12-4
len: 16
j_gene: TRBJ2-4
d_gene: .
CDR3nt: TGTGCCAGCAGGCCTACCATTGGCAGGCCAGGGGACATTCAGTACTTC
CDR3aa: CASRPTIGRPGDIQYF

abundance: many
v_gene: TRBV5-1
len: 14
j_gene: TRBJ2-1
d_gene: TRBD1
CDR3nt: TGCGCCAGCAGGGGGGACAGGGCTCGCAATGAGCAGTTCTTC
CDR3aa: CASRGDRARNEQFF

abundance: few
v_gene: TRBV5-1
len: 15
j_gene: TRBJ2-7
d_gene: TRBD2
CDR3nt: TGCGCCAGCAGCACCAAGCGGGGGAGCTCCTACGAGCAGTACTTC
CDR3aa: CASSTKRGSSYEQYF

abundance: many
v_gene: TRBV3-1
len: 14
j_gene: TRBJ1-3
d_gene: .
CDR3nt: TGTGCCAGCAGCCAAGGGGATACTGGAAACACCATATATTTT
CDR3aa: CASSQGDTGNTIYF

abundance: many
v_gene: TRBV12-3/TRBV12-4
len: 13
j_gene: TRBJ2-2
d_gene: .
CDR3nt: TGTGCCAGCAGTTCCGACGGTGCCGGGGAGCTGTTTTTT
CDR3aa: CASSSDGAGELFF

abundance: .
v_gene: TRBV27
len: 16
j_gene: TRBJ2-7
d_gene: .
CDR3nt: TGTGCCAGCAGTTTATCTAGGGGTCCCGCAATCTACGAGCAGTACTTC
CDR3aa: CASSLSRGPAIYEQYF

abundance: many
v_gene: TRBV24-1
len: 15
j_gene: TRBJ2-7
d_gene: .
CDR3nt: TGTGCCACCAGTGATGGGGCGTCAGGGGTCTACGAGCAGTACTTC
CDR3aa: CATSDGASGVYEQYF

abundance: few
v_gene: TRBV7-6
len: 13
j_gene: TRBJ2-2
d_gene: TRBD1
CDR3nt: TGTGCCAGCAGACCCGGGACAGGCGGGGAGCTGTTTTTT
CDR3aa: CASRPGTGGELFF

abundance: .
v_gene: TRBV7-2
len: 14
j_gene: TRBJ2-7
d_gene: .
CDR3nt: TGTGCCAGCAGCTTAGTTTCCAGGGACAACGAGCAGTACTTC
CDR3aa: CASSLVSRDNEQYF

abundance: few
v_gene: TRBV6-1
len: 14
j_gene: TRBJ2-7
d_gene: TRBD2
CDR3nt: TGTGCCAGCACCCGACTAGCTCCTTCCTACGAGCAGTACTTC
CDR3aa: CASTRLAPSYEQYF

abundance: .
v_gene: TRBV5-1
len: 14
j_gene: TRBJ1-4
d_gene: .
CDR3nt: TGCGCCAGCACTAAAGACGCAACTAATGAAAAACTGTTTTTT
CDR3aa: CASTKDATNEKLFF

abundance: few
v_gene: TRBV6-2/TRBV6-3
len: 16
j_gene: TRBJ2-3
d_gene: TRBD2
CDR3nt: TGTGCCAGCAGTTACGCTAGCGGGGGGGCAGCAGATACGCAGTATTTT
CDR3aa: CASSYASGGAADTQYF

abundance: .
v_gene: TRBV28
len: 13
j_gene: TRBJ1-1
d_gene: .
CDR3nt: TGTGCCAGCAGTTTGAAGGTGAGGACTGAAGCTTTCTTT
CDR3aa: CASSLKVRTEAFF

abundance: many
v_gene: TRBV4-1
len: 18
j_gene: TRBJ2-3
d_gene: .
CDR3nt: TGCGCCAGCAGCCAAAAGGTAGTGGCGTTCGCGGCCACAGATACGCAGTATTTT
CDR3aa: CASSQKVVAFAATDTQYF

abundance: few
v_gene: TRBV4-2
len: 15
j_gene: TRBJ2-1
d_gene: TRBD2
CDR3nt: TGTGCCAGCAGCCAAGTAGCGGGAGGGCCGCTTGAGCAGTTCTTC
CDR3aa: CASSQVAGGPLEQFF

abundance: few
v_gene: TRBV10-3
len: 17
j_gene: TRBJ2-2
d_gene: TRBD2
CDR3nt: TGTGCCATCAGGAAGACTAGCGGGAAAGATGACACCGGGGAGCTGTTTTTT
CDR3aa: CAIRKTSGKDDTGELFF

abundance: .
v_gene: TRBV5-1
len: 12
j_gene: TRBJ1-2
d_gene: .
CDR3nt: TGCGCCAGCAGCTTGGTGGACTCAGGCTACACCTTC
CDR3aa: CASSLVDSGYTF

abundance: .
v_gene: TRBV12-3/TRBV12-4
len: 14
j_gene: TRBJ1-1
d_gene: .
CDR3nt: TGTGCCAGCAGTTTAGCTCCTGGATACACTGAAGCTTTCTTT
CDR3aa: CASSLAPGYTEAFF

abundance: .
v_gene: TRBV11-2
len: 18
j_gene: TRBJ2-5
d_gene: TRBD2
CDR3nt: TGTGCCAGCAACCCTATTCGTACTAGCGGGAGGGCCGTGGAGACCCAGTACTTC
CDR3aa: CASNPIRTSGRAVETQYF

abundance: few
v_gene: TRBV24-1
len: 16
j_gene: TRBJ1-5
d_gene: TRBD1
CDR3nt: TGTGCCACCAGTGATTCGCGGACAGGACTTAATCAGCCCCAGCATTTT
CDR3aa: CATSDSRTGLNQPQHF

abundance: .
v_gene: TRBV24-1
len: 12
j_gene: TRBJ1-1
d_gene: .
CDR3nt: TGTGCCACCAGTGACGGAATCACTGAAGCTTTCTTT
CDR3aa: CATSDGITEAFF

abundance: few
v_gene: TRBV11-2
len: 15
j_gene: TRBJ2-2
d_gene: TRBD1
CDR3nt: TGTGCCAGCAGAGTAGGGGACAGGGTGCACGGGGAGCTGTTTTTT
CDR3aa: CASRVGDRVHGELFF

abundance: .
v_gene: TRBV27
len: 15
j_gene: TRBJ2-1
d_gene: .
CDR3nt: TGTGCCAGCAGTTTAGGAGGGAGGACCTACAATGAGCAGTTCTTC
CDR3aa: CASSLGGRTYNEQFF

abundance: many
v_gene: TRBV12-3/TRBV12-4
len: 15
j_gene: TRBJ1-2
d_gene: TRBD1
CDR3nt: TGTGCCAGCAGTTCCGACAGGGGGCTGAGCTATGGCTACACCTTC
CDR3aa: CASSSDRGLSYGYTF

abundance: .
v_gene: TRBV7-7
len: 14
j_gene: TRBJ2-7
d_gene: TRBD1
CDR3nt: TGTGCCAGCAGCGCCGGACAGGGAGCGTACGAGCAGTACTTC
CDR3aa: CASSAGQGAYEQYF

abundance: .
v_gene: TRBV5-1
len: 16
j_gene: TRBJ2-1
d_gene: .
CDR3nt: TGCGCCAGCAGCGTGCCCATGCTAGGATCGGTCAATGAGCAGTTCTTC
CDR3aa: CASSVPMLGSVNEQFF

abundance: .
v_gene: TRBV12-3/TRBV12-4
len: 13
j_gene: TRBJ2-5
d_gene: .
CDR3nt: TGTGCCATCAGTTCGCCAGAAGGAGAGACCCAGTACTTC
CDR3aa: CAISSPEGETQYF

abundance: few
v_gene: TRBV6-2/TRBV6-3
len: 12
j_gene: TRBJ2-1
d_gene: TRBD2
CDR3nt: TGTGCCAGCAGTTACGTGGGGGGGGGGCAGTTCTTC
CDR3aa: CASSYVGGGQFF

abundance: .
v_gene: TRBV12-3/TRBV12-4
len: 13
j_gene: TRBJ2-5
d_gene: .
CDR3nt: TGTGCCAGCAGTTTACTAGCTTGGGAGACCCAGTACTTC
CDR3aa: CASSLLAWETQYF

abundance: .
v_gene: TRBV12-3/TRBV12-4
len: 12
j_gene: TRBJ2-1
d_gene: .
CDR3nt: TGTGCCAGCAGTGCCCAGTATGGTGAGCATTTCTTC
CDR3aa: CASSAQYGEHFF

abundance: few
v_gene: TRBV6-2/TRBV6-3
len: 17
j_gene: TRBJ2-2
d_gene: TRBD2
CDR3nt: TGTGCCAGCAGTTATCTAGTACTAGCGGAGAACACCGGGGAGCTGTTTTTT
CDR3aa: CASSYLVLAENTGELFF

abundance: .
v_gene: TRBV5-1
len: 14
j_gene: TRBJ2-7
d_gene: .
CDR3nt: TGCGCCAGCAGCCCGACTTTTGGGTTCCACGAGCAGTACTTC
CDR3aa: CASSPTFGFHEQYF

abundance: few
v_gene: TRBV7-2
len: 14
j_gene: TRBJ2-3
d_gene: .
CDR3nt: TGTGCCAGCAGCTTAGATGGAGGTCTGGGTACGCAGTATTTT
CDR3aa: CASSLDGGLGTQYF

abundance: few
v_gene: TRBV7-2
len: 16
j_gene: TRBJ2-3
d_gene: .
CDR3nt: TGTGCCAGCAGCTTAACCCGGTCGGGTCAGCGCGGTACGCAGTATTTT
CDR3aa: CASSLTRSGQRGTQYF

abundance: few
v_gene: TRBV6-1
len: 11
j_gene: TRBJ1-1
d_gene: .
CDR3nt: TGTGCCAGCAGGAACGCGGAGGCGGCTTTCTTT
CDR3aa: CASRNAEAAFF

abundance: .
v_gene: TRBV28
len: 11
j_gene: TRBJ2-7
d_gene: .
CDR3nt: TGTGCCAGCAGTTTTCGAGGCCCAAAATACTTC
CDR3aa: CASSFRGPKYF

abundance: few
v_gene: TRBV25-1
len: 13
j_gene: TRBJ1-1
d_gene: .
CDR3nt: TGTGCCAGCAGTGATTATGGCGGAACTGAAGCTTTCTTT
CDR3aa: CASSDYGGTEAFF

abundance: .
v_gene: TRBV20-1
len: 14
j_gene: TRBJ2-5
d_gene: TRBD2
CDR3nt: TGCAGTGCTGCTGGACTAGAAGGGACTGAAGACCAGTACTTC
CDR3aa: CSAAGLEGTEDQYF

abundance: .
v_gene: TRBV12-3/TRBV12-4
len: 14
j_gene: TRBJ2-1
d_gene: TRBD2
CDR3nt: TGTGCCAGCAGTTTTAGCGGGAGGACGAATGAGCAGTTCTTC
CDR3aa: CASSFSGRTNEQFF

abundance: many
v_gene: TRBV5-1
len: 15
j_gene: TRBJ2-1
d_gene: .
CDR3nt: TGCGCCAGCAGCCCGCTGGACAGTACACTCAATGAGCAGTTCTTC
CDR3aa: CASSPLDSTLNEQFF

abundance: .
v_gene: TRBV7-8
len: 14
j_gene: TRBJ2-7
d_gene: TRBD2
CDR3nt: TGTGCCAGCGGCTTGTATCCTAGCGGCTACGAGCAGTACTTC
CDR3aa: CASGLYPSGYEQYF

abundance: .
v_gene: TRBV4-2
len: 16
j_gene: TRBJ2-7
d_gene: TRBD2
CDR3nt: TGTGCCAGCAGCCAAGATGTAAGCGGGAGTTTGGACGAGCAGTACTTC
CDR3aa: CASSQDVSGSLDEQYF

abundance: .
v_gene: TRBV10-3
len: 14
j_gene: TRBJ1-1
d_gene: TRBD1
CDR3nt: TGTGCCATCAGTTTCCGAGGACAGGGGGCAGAGACTTTCTTT
CDR3aa: CAISFRGQGAETFF

abundance: .
v_gene: TRBV29-1
len: 13
j_gene: TRBJ1-2
d_gene: .
CDR3nt: TGCAGCGTGCTAGGGACCGCGCGGCATGGCTACACCTTC
CDR3aa: CSVLGTARHGYTF

abundance: few
v_gene: TRBV24-1
len: 15
j_gene: TRBJ2-5
d_gene: .
CDR3nt: TGTGCCACCAGCCGGGGGAGCTACGACGGAGAGACCCAGTACTTC
CDR3aa: CATSRGSYDGETQYF

abundance: .
v_gene: TRBV6-4
len: 15
j_gene: TRBJ2-1
d_gene: .
CDR3nt: TGTGCCAGCAGGCTAGAGGGTTACTCCTACAATGAGCAGTTCTTC
CDR3aa: CASRLEGYSYNEQFF

abundance: .
v_gene: TRBV12-3/TRBV12-4
len: 16
j_gene: TRBJ2-7
d_gene: TRBD2
CDR3nt: TGTGCCAGCAGTTTAGACTTCGGGCTAGCGGGCTACGAGCAGTACTTC
CDR3aa: CASSLDFGLAGYEQYF

abundance: few
v_gene: TRBV2
len: 15
j_gene: TRBJ1-1
d_gene: .
CDR3nt: TGTGCCAGCAGTGAAGTCTACACCAGAGACACTGAAGCTTTCTTT
CDR3aa: CASSEVYTRDTEAFF

abundance: .
v_gene: TRBV28
len: 14
j_gene: TRBJ2-7
d_gene: TRBD2
CDR3nt: TGTGCCAGCAGGGAAGGACTAGTAGGCTACGAGCAGTACTTC
CDR3aa: CASREGLVGYEQYF

abundance: .
v_gene: TRBV20-1
len: 15
j_gene: TRBJ2-2
d_gene: .
CDR3nt: TGCAGTGCTAGACCGGGGGAAGCGAACACCGGGGAGCTGTTTTTT
CDR3aa: CSARPGEANTGELFF

abundance: .
v_gene: TRBV20-1
len: 14
j_gene: TRBJ1-5
d_gene: TRBD1
CDR3nt: TGCAGTGCTAGAGAATCGACAGGGGGCGAGCCCCAGCATTTT
CDR3aa: CSARESTGGEPQHF

abundance: .
v_gene: TRBV12-3/TRBV12-4
len: 13
j_gene: TRBJ2-1
d_gene: .
CDR3nt: TGTGCCAGCAGTTTAGTCAGTTTTAATGAGCAGTTCTTC
CDR3aa: CASSLVSFNEQFF

abundance: many
v_gene: TRBV12-3/TRBV12-4
len: 11
j_gene: TRBJ2-3
d_gene: .
CDR3nt: TGTGCCAGCAGTTTAGCAGATACGCAGTATTTT
CDR3aa: CASSLADTQYF